This T cell receptor (beta chain) appears in the sequencing data of a study of read filtering for tumor transcriptome and immune sequencing. At the level of the study: TCR-mapped reads were about 4.05 to 10.27 million with IR-seq versus 85 to 1273 with RNA-seq.

Note on this clonotype: Its target is unknown.

The CDR3 extends over 16 amino acids. The germline V and J ends were trimmed by 5 bases and 0 bases, with 15 bases remaining between them. Germline CDR1 SGHAT, CDR2 FQNNGV. Molecular barcoded adaptors covering alpha/delta and beta/gamma chains were used on around 400 ng RNA. TCRdb called the reads again in MiXCR, with one record for every CDR3 protein. The sample comprises about 130,000 distinct CDR3 sequences, roughly 13% of which are singletons, and more than 9.5% rests with the top ten. Study-level results: Even smaller IR-seq throughput identified most shared clonotypes. Dropping single-read clonotypes raised IR-seq and RNA-seq shared-clonotype correlation.

The source is a donor aged 40 or older with multiple myeloma. The genes are TRBV11-2 and TRBJ2-3, with D unresolved. Sequenced sample: a population of CD138-negative cells sorted from bone marrow. CDR3 sequence (DNA): TGTGCCAGCAGCCTTGACGATCGGCCTAGCACAGATACGCAGTATTTT. This sequence encodes CASSLDDRPSTDTQYF.